The subject of this entry is one T cell receptor beta chain. Its cognate antigen has yet to be identified. One base away there is no much larger clone; base qualities are not given. The sample is drawn from a study of cytomegalovirus exposure and HLA in healthy donors (dated by TCRdb to 2016 to 2017). Concerning the study at large: In an earlier analysis of fewer than 750 of the donors, about 260 Gb of sequence data and approximately 120 million unique TCR beta sequences from 180 million or so T cells were reported. Around 320 gigabases of sequencing data and tens of millions of unique TCR sequences were included in an early release covering several hundred HLA-typed donors. Among the roughly 390 genotyped donors, under 90% belonged to the genetic ancestry cluster associated with self-reported Caucasian donors. The study aimed to test whether cataloging public T cell receptors could reveal signatures of past pathogen exposure. Using immunosequencing, the study profiled T cell repertoires from 666 subjects and related those repertoires to cytomegalovirus serostatus. In addition to the first cohort of several hundred subjects, a separate validation cohort of over 90 different subjects was used. To predict cytomegalovirus infection status, the study combined high-throughput TCR immunosequencing, statistical association of individual TCRs with disease status, and machine learning. In a later analysis, previously published TCR beta repertoires from several hundred donors were re-analyzed and high-resolution HLA genotyping was added so that TCR occurrence patterns could be studied. Rather than using new phenotypic data, the later analysis identified candidate immune exposures from TCR beta sequences and from how often those sequences occurred across donors. In an earlier analysis of around 540 of the donors, high-throughput TCR beta sequencing was used to judge whether each TCR beta V gene segment behaved as functional or pseudogenic. Alongside the repertoire data, information on donor age, sex, ethnicity and CMV serostatus was compiled. A later genetic analysis took genome-wide SNP genotypes for about 65% of the roughly 670 donors and used that subset as a discovery cohort. All discovery cohort repertoires had been generated on a single sequencing platform. HLA typing covered class I and class II loci at four-digit resolution. Typing coverage differed by locus: A, B, C, DRB1 and DQB1 were typed in about 620-640 donors, DQA1 in around 500, DPA1 in around 600, and DPB1 in roughly 470. Because of strong linkage in the cohort, 4 to 6 DR-DQ haplotypes were treated as single units for association and clustering. Among around 400 genotyped donors of the cohort, an average of around 220,000 unique TCR beta nucleotide sequences was sequenced per donor, of which approximately 19% were non-productive.

What the research found in general, with its limitations: According to a later analysis, TCR association rates differed among HLA loci, with DRB1 alleles showing the most associated TCRs and HLA-C alleles showing the fewest. A later analysis found that most CMV-associated TCR beta chains appeared HLA-restricted, with HLA associations seemingly driven largely by CMV exposure. A further reported finding was that TCR beta sequences accurately predicted the HLA-A and HLA-B alleles for most subjects in the first cohort. In an earlier analysis of about 550 of the donors, most TCR beta V segments were observed in productive rearrangements about 87% or about 30% of the time, broadly matching IMGT annotations. Compared with the roughly 720-donor mean, donors in an Asian-associated ancestry cluster had fewer N-insertions in productive TCRs, according to a later genetic analysis. The classifier was reported to diagnose cytomegalovirus status with high specificity and sensitivity in both the original cohort and the validation cohort. According to the authors, the approach could potentially be generalized to other disease states and immunological phenotypes. In vitro tests confirmed that a few of the cytomegalovirus-associated TCR beta chains recognize cytomegalovirus antigens. Linkage disequilibrium might explain the correlated functional status among segregating V segments, but an unknown experimental factor could not be ruled out. At a false discovery rate of 0.05, a later analysis linked some 18,000 TCR beta sequences to specific HLA alleles. HLA typing was unavailable for some donors at each locus, so association tests used only the typed subset. A total of fewer than 200 TCR beta chains were listed by the study as associated with cytomegalovirus. Roughly uniform sequencing depth across donors was assumed in presence/absence analyses, although this assumption may not hold. The cohort was sequenced for TCR beta chains only, and without alpha or paired-chain data the features that could be detected were limited. Over 15 rarely observed V segments, including chromosome 9 orphons, were excluded from the earlier analysis of about 500 of the donors because counts were too low. According to a later analysis, parvovirus B19, influenza, CMV and Epstein-Barr virus appeared linked to several top co-occurrence clusters. V-gene and J-gene trimming of TCR beta chains was associated with a missense DCLRE1C variant in a later genetic analysis, and the association was replicated in an independent cohort. Most TCR sequences were observed very rarely across donors, whereas some public TCRs were present in many individuals. A cluster of highly shared sequence variants was judged likely to represent a technical artifact of the sequencing pipeline. Assigning TCR associations to individual alleles was difficult when HLA alleles, especially DR and DQ, strongly co-occurred. For the cohort, immune exposure information was limited to CMV serostatus. A later analysis found that HLA-associated TCR beta chains were more clonally expanded and had lower generation probabilities than equally common non-associated chains.

The cohort consisted of approximately 690 healthy bone marrow donors. Cohort members were all nominally healthy when sampled, although unrecorded immune exposures were likely present. The donor was CMV seronegative and belonged to the group of approximately 320 seronegative cohort members. Each donor provided a peripheral blood sample, and peripheral blood mononuclear cells were used for TCR beta sequencing. Genomic DNA extraction from the blood cell samples was performed with the Qiagen DNeasy Blood Extraction Kit. The protocol used for the library was the immunoSEQ multiplex PCR assay. A mixture of 60 forward primers for TCR Vbeta segments and 13 reverse primers for TCR Jbeta segments was used in the multiplex PCR. The CDR3 region of rearranged TCR beta genes was amplified from genomic DNA by a multiplex PCR assay. On the Illumina HiSeq System, the amplified TCR beta libraries were sequenced as 87-base-pair reads. As for the original processing: A later analysis counted tens of millions of unique TCR beta chains across the 666 repertoires, and some 11 million of these chains were shared by at least two donors. Raw reads were error-corrected and collapsed into unique sequences with a nearest-neighbor algorithm that merged closely related sequences to remove PCR and sequencing errors. To assign V, D and J gene segments, CDR3 sequences were aligned to IMGT reference sequences. Each retained sequence needed at least a six-nucleotide match to both a V gene segment and a J gene segment. A rearrangement was called productive if the CDR3 had no stop codons and remained in frame with V and J, and every other rearrangement was called non-productive. Following IMGT convention, CDR3 was defined as the stretch from the second conserved V-encoded cysteine up to the conserved J-encoded phenylalanine. The earlier analysis of some 600 of the donors excluded sequences that lacked an unambiguous match to a single V gene segment. An earlier analysis of 450 to 650 of the donors called V segments functional above 56.7% productive rearrangements and segregating when the between-donor standard deviation exceeded 5%. A statistical classification framework was built for diagnosing cytomegalovirus status from the catalog of TCR beta chain sequences. In a later analysis, TCR nucleotide sequences were compared against IMGT/GENE-DB human TR gene sequences so that V and J genes could be assigned. Using the TCRdist pipeline, a later analysis assigned CDR3 sequences along with most-parsimonious VDJ recombination scenarios. A later analysis defined each TCR beta chain by its CDR3 amino acid sequence plus V-gene family, and excluded reads lacking a unique V-gene family. A later analysis removed 500 to 650 highly shared, low-generation-probability nucleotide sequences to deal with suspected cross-contamination and a sequencing artifact. For each public chain, a later analysis derived a clonal expansion index from normalized ranks of inferred template counts within each repertoire. In a later analysis, generation probabilities were computed with a VDJ recombination model fitted to out-of-frame rearrangements, and the resulting probabilities were checked against IGoR. In a later analysis, TCR-TCR, TCR-HLA and TCR-CMV co-occurrence was scored with hypergeometric tests, and a repertoire-size bias correction was applied to TCR pairs. False discovery rates were estimated in a later analysis by permuting HLA or CMV assignments 20 times. A later analysis grouped co-occurring TCRs with DBSCAN, adding TCRdist sequence similarity when clustering within HLA-allele-positive subsets. Repertoires with fewer than 30,000 or more than 120,000 public chains, plus five repertoires with anomalous nucleotide sharing, were excluded from co-occurrence clustering. TCRdb provides this immuneACCESS table in a form limited to in-frame rearrangements. Some clones are lacking; in checked studies, under half of them reflect an unresolved V gene, and why the rest are absent is not known. The D gene and trimming were derived from the DNA, and the V and J assignments and clone size from that table. For this sample the table gives about 150,000 clones, of which 65% to 85% were detected only once. Approximately 3.6% of the sample comes from the top ten.

Sequenced sample: PBMCs. The receptor was derived from a male donor in good health and CMV-seronegative.

The CDR3 here reads CASSLQGAAGGLFF. The DNA reads as follows: TGTGCCAGCAGCCTACAGGGGGCCGCGGGCGGACTGTTTTTT. The chain is assembled from TRBV6-5 and TRBJ1-4; 9 central nucleotides agree with TRBD1. Looking up the germline V gene yields CDR1 MNHEY and CDR2 SVGAGI. CDR3 length: 14 amino acids, cysteine to phenylalanine. Just the 42-base CDR3 DNA is kept, in frame starting at base 1. The germline V and J ends show losses of 6 bases and 13 bases respectively, and no gene match explains 12 bases of the junction.